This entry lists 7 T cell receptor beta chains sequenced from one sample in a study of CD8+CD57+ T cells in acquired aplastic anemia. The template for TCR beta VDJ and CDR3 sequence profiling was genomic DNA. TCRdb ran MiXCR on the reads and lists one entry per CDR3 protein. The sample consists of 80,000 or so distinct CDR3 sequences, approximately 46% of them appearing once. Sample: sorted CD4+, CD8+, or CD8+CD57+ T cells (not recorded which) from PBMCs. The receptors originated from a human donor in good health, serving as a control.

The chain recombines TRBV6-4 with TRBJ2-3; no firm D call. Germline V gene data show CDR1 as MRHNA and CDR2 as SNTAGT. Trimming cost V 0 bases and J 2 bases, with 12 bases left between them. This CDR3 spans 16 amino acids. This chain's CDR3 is CASSDSPGQITDTQYF. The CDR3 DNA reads TGTGCCAGCAGTGACTCTCCAGGCCAGATCACAGATACGCAGTATTTT.

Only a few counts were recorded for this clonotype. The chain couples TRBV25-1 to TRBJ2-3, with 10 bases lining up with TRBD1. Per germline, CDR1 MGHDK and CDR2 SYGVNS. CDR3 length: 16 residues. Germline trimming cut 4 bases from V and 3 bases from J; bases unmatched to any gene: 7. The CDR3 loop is CASSAKTGGRTDTQYF. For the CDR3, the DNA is TGTGCCAGCAGTGCTAAGACAGGGGGCCGTACAGATACGCAGTATTTT.

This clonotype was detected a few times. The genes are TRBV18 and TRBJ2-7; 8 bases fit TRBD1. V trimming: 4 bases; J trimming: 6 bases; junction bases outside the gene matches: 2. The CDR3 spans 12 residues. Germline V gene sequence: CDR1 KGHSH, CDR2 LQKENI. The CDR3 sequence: CASSLDRVEQYF. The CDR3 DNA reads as TGTGCCAGCTCACTGGACAGGGTCGAGCAGTACTTC.

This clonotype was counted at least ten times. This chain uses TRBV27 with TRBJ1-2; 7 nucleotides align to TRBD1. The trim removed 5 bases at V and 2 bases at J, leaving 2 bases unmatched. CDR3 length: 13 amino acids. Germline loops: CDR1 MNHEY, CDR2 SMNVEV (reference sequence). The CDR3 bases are TGTGCCAGCAGTCTGACAGGGAACTATGGCTACACCTTC. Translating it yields CASSLTGNYGYTF.

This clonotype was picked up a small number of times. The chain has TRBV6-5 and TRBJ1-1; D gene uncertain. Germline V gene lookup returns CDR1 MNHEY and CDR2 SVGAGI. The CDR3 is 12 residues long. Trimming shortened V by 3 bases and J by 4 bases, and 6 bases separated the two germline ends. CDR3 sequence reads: CASSYGSTEAFF. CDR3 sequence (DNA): TGTGCCAGCAGTTATGGGTCCACTGAAGCTTTCTTT.

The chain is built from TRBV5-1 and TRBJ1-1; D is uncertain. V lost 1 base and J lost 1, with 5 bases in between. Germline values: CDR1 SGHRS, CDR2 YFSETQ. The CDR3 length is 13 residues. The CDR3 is CASSLMQNTEAFF. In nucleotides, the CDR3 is TGCGCCAGCAGCTTGATGCAGAACACTGAAGCTTTCTTT.

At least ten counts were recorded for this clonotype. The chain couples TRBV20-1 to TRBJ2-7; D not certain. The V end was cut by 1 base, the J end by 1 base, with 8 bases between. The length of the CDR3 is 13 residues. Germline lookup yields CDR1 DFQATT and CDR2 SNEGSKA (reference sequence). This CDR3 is CSARGSESYEQYF. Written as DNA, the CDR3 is TGCAGTGCTAGAGGAAGCGAGTCCTACGAGCAGTACTTC.